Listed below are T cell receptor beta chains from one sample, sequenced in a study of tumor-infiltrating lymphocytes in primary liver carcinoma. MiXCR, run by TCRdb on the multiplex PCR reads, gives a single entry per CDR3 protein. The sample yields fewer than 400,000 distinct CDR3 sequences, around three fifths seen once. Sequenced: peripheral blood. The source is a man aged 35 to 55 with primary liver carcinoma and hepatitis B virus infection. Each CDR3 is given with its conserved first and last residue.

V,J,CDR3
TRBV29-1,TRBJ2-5,CSVGGTSGSGETQYF
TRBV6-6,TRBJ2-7,CASMNAAGGYELHF
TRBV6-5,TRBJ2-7,CASRSGNPYEQYF
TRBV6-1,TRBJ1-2,CDSNDWGLGGYTF
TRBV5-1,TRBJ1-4,CASSFGQGDEKLFF
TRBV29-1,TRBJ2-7,CSILGRFDGPPSYEQYF
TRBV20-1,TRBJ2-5,CSAPRTSGSTGETQYF
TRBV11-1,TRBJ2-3,CARSSLDAGGTQYF
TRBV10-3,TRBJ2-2,CAISESRTSELFF
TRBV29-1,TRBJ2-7,CSAMTSGTDTLYEQYF
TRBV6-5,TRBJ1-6,CASRRTDSPLHF
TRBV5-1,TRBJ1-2,CASSPEESAPYTF
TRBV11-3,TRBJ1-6,CVSSPEGEVHSYNSPFHF
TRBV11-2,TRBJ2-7,CASSLWSGPSYERYF
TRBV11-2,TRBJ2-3,CASSLSRGIIDTQYF
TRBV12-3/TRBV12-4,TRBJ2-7,CTSSPQGAFSYEQYF
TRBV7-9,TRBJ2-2,CASSLRSSLFTGELFF
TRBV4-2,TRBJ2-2,CASSQYTGSNTGELLF
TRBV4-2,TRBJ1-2,CASSQGTGMDYGYTF
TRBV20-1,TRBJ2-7,CSARDGRASSYEQYF
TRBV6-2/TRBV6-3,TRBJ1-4,CASSRPGRPYEKLFF
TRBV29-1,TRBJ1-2,CSAGQRNYGYTF